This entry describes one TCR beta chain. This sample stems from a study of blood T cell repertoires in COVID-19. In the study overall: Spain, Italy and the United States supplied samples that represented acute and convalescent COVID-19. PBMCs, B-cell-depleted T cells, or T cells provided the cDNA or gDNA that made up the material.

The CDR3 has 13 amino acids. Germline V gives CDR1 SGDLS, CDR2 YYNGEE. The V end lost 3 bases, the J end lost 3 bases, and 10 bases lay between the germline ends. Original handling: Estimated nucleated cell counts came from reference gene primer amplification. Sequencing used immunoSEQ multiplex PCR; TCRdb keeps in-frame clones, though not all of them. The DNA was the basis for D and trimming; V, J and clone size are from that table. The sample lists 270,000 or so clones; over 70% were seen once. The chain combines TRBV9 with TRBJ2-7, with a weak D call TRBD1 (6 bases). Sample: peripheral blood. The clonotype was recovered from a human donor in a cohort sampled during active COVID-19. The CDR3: CASSAQQGYEQYF. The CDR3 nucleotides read TGTGCCAGCAGCGCCCAACAGGGCTACGAGCAGTACTTC. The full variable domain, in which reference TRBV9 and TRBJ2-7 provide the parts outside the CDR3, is DSGVTQTPKHLITATGQRVTLRCSPRSGDLSVYWYQQSLDQGLQFLIQYYNGEERAKGNILERFSAQQFPDLHSELNLSSLELGDSALYFCASSAQQGYEQYFGPGTRLTVT.